Sequencing of this TCR beta chain was carried out in a study of metastatic and nonmetastatic thyroid tumors. Overall study: Repertoires of blood and of tissue (tumor or nodule) from malignant and benign thyroid patients were compared. Study-wide points: Patients with malignant thyroid tumors reportedly had significantly higher TCR beta diversity than those with benign nodules, in blood and tumor.

Germline CDR1 reads MNHEY; CDR2 reads SVGEGT. This CDR3 contains 16 residues. The germline V and J ends were trimmed by 5 bases and 4 bases, with 17 bases remaining between them. Treatment of any kind had been given to no patient before thyroid surgery. About this clone itself: The antigen remains unidentified.

Under the authors' procedure: Between-group CDR3 differences, defined by clinicopathological status, yielded a distant-metastasis classifier for papillary thyroid cancer. Via MiXCR, TCRdb re-called the PCR reads. The V and J calls reflect TCRdb's pipeline rather than the authors' work. The sample shows 30,000 to 40,000 clones, 15% to 20% of them seen only once. The sequence was obtained from a male donor with papillary thyroid cancer or a benign thyroid nodule (not recorded which). Some clones in this sample may be carry-over from other donors' samples. The genes are TRBV6-2 or TRBV6-3 and TRBJ2-2; no reliable D call. Sequenced input: blood. CDR3 sequence: CASSPFREPPTGELFF. DNA of the CDR3: TGTGCCAGCAGTCCATTTCGCGAGCCGCCCACCGGGGAGCTGTTTTTT.